The TCR beta chain described here comes from a study of T cell changes during pregnancy in multiple sclerosis. The CDR3 totals 13 residues. Trimming cost V 6 bases and J 8 bases, with 16 bases left between them. CDR1 and CDR2 from the germline V gene are LNHDA and SQIVND (reference sequence). Here immunoSEQ multiplex PCR was the method, and the copy in TCRdb shows in-frame clones only, minus some. The table shows about 42,000 clones, with about 90% occurring only once. V usage is TRBV19 and J usage is TRBJ1-2; D ambiguous. Sequences were derived from CD4+ T cells from peripheral blood mononuclear cells, sampled after pregnancy. This sequence originates from a female donor with multiple sclerosis, enrolled in a pregnancy study. CDR3 DNA: TGTGCCAGTAGACTCCGGCAGGCTGGAGGCTACACCTTC. Encoded protein: CASRLRQAGGYTF.